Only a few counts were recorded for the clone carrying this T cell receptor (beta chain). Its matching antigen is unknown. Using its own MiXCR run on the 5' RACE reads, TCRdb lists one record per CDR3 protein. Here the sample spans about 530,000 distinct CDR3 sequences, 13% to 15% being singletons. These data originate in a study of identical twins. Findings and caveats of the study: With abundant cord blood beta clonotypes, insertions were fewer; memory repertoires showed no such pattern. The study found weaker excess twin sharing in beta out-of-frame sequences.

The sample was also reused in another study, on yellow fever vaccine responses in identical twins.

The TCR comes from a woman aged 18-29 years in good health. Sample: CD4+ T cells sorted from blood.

The CDR3 DNA sequence: TGTGCCAGCAGCCAAGGAGCGGTGAACACCGGGGAGCTGTTTTTT. This codes for CASSQGAVNTGELFF. This chain links TRBV3-1 with TRBJ2-2, with a tentative D call TRBD2 (5 bases). V was pared by 1 base and J by 1 base, with 7 bases between. CDR1 is LGHDT, CDR2 YNNKEL, per germline (reference sequence). The CDR3 totals 15 residues. The full variable domain, in which reference TRBV3-1 and TRBJ2-2 provide the parts outside the CDR3, is DTAVSQTPKYLVTQMGNDKSIKCEQNLGHDTMYWYKQDSKKFLKIMFSYNNKELIINETVPNRFSPKSPDKAHLNLHINSLELGDSAVYFCASSQGAVNTGELFFGEGSRLTVL.